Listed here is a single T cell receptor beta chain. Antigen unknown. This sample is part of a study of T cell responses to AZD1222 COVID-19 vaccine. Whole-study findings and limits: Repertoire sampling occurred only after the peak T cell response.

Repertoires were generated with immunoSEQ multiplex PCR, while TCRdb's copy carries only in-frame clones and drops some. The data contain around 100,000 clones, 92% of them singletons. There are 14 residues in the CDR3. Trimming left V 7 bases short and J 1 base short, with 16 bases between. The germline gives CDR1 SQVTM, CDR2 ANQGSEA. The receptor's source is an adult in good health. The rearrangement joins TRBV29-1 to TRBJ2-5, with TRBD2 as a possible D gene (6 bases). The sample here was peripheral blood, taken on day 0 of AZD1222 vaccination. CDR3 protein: CSASPGGSQETQYF. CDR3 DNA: TGCAGCGCCTCCCCCGGGGGAAGCCAAGAGACCCAGTACTTC.